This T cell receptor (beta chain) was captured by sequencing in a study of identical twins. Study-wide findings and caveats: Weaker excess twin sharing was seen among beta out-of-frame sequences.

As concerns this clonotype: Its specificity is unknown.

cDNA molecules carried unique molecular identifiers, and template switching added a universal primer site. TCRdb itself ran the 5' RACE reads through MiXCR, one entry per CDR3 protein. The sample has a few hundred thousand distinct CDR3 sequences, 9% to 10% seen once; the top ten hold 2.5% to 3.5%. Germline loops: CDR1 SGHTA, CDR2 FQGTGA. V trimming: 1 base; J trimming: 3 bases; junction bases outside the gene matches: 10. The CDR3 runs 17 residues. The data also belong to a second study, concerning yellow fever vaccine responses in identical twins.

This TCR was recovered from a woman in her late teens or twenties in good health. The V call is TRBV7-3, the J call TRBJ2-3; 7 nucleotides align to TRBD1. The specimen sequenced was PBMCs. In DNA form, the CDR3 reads TGTGCCAGCAGCTTAAAATTGGGCCAGGGGGTAACAGATACGCAGTATTTT. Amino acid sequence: CASSLKLGQGVTDTQYF.